The T cell receptor (beta chain) described here comes from a study of blood T cell repertoires in COVID-19. Study background: Samples taken during acute and convalescent COVID-19 were collected in the United States, Italy and Spain. Nucleic acid was either cDNA or gDNA, and it came from T cells, B-cell-depleted T cells, or PBMCs.

Germline lookup yields CDR1 SGHRS and CDR2 YFSETQ. V was cut by 0 bases and J by 3 bases, with 9 bases left in between. The CDR3 spans 15 residues. This clone has just a few counts. In the authors' methods: Reference gene primer amplification gave nucleated cell count estimates. TCRdb keeps only in-frame clones here, not all; method: immunoSEQ multiplex PCR. The DNA gave D and trimming, while V, J and clone size come from that table. The sample has about 190,000 clones, roughly 90% seen once; the top ten hold 1.5% to 2%. V is TRBV5-1 and J is TRBJ1-4; D possibly corresponds to TRBD1 (5 bases). The sample was peripheral blood. The TCR was taken from a man in his late teens or twenties with active or convalescent COVID-19. DNA for the CDR3: TGCGCCAGCAGCTTGGACCCGGGGGCTAATGAAAAACTGTTTTTT. It specifies CASSLDPGANEKLFF. Based on the CDR3 plus reference TRBV5-1 and TRBJ1-4, the full variable domain is KAGVTQTPRYLIKTRGQQVTLSCSPISGHRSVSWYQQTPGQGLQFLFEYFSETQRNKGNFPGRFSGRQFSNSRSEMNVSTLELGDSALYLCASSLDPGANEKLFFGSGTQLSVL.